A single T cell receptor (beta chain) is shown here with its context. The antigen is unknown. This table comes from immunoSEQ multiplex PCR, and its TCRdb copy is limited to in-frame clones, with some not included. The top ten hold about 1.9% of the sample, which has some 130,000 clones, 91% seen once. This sample was included in a study of T cell responses to AZD1222 COVID-19 vaccine. Study-wide findings and caveats: Repertoire collection took place solely once the T cell response had peaked. The study found vaccine-associated CD4 TCRs spanning spike, dominant at 160-218 and 743-854. Spike-specific TCR breadth and depth both grew after two AZD1222 doses.

The TCR sequence derives from an adult who received the AZD1222 COVID-19 vaccine. This specimen was peripheral blood, taken 28 days after the second AZD1222 dose.

The CDR3 protein is CASSLAAGHSGNTIYF. The CDR3 region has the DNA TGTGCCAGCAGCTTGGCTGCAGGCCACTCTGGAAACACCATATATTTT. V gene TRBV5-5 combines with J gene TRBJ1-3; D is unclear. Germline-derived CDR1 and CDR2 are SGHKS and YYEKEE (reference sequence). CDR3 length: 16 amino acids. Trimming left V 0 bases short and J 0 bases short, with 10 bases between.